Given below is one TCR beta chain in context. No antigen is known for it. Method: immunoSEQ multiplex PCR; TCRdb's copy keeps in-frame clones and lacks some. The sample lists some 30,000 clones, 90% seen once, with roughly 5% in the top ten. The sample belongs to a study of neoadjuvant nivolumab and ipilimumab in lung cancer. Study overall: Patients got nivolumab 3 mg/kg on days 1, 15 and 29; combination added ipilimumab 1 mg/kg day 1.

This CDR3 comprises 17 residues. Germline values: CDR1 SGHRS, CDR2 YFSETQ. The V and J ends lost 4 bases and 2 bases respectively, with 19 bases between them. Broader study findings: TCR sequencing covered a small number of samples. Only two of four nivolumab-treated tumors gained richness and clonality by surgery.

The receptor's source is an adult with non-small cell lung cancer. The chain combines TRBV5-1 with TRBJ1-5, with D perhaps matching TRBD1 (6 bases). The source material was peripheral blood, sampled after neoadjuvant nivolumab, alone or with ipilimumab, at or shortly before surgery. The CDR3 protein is CASSPLGGLGGNQPQHF. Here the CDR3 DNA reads TGCGCCAGCAGCCCCTTAGGGGGACTCGGGGGCAATCAGCCCCAGCATTTT.